This note documents a single TCR beta chain sequence. The data belong to a study of blood T cell repertoires in COVID-19. This CDR3 is 12 amino acids long. Germline lookup yields CDR1 LGHDT and CDR2 YNNKEL (reference sequence). V was clipped by 4 bases and J by 4 bases, with 5 bases between them. Per the original data handling: Reference gene primers were amplified, and this amplification served to estimate nucleated cell counts. TCRdb's copy holds only in-frame clones and misses some; the assay was immunoSEQ multiplex PCR. V, J and clone size are those of that table, while D and trimming were read from the DNA. The sample includes roughly 65,000 clones, roughly 80% of them seen just once.

The chain links TRBV3-1 (or the pseudogene TRBV3-2) to TRBJ2-1; D ambiguous. The sample taken for sequencing was peripheral blood. The sequence was obtained from a human donor in a cohort sampled during active COVID-19. DNA for the CDR3: TGTGCCAGCAGCCTTAGATACAATGAGCAGTTCTTC. It codes for CASSLRYNEQFF.